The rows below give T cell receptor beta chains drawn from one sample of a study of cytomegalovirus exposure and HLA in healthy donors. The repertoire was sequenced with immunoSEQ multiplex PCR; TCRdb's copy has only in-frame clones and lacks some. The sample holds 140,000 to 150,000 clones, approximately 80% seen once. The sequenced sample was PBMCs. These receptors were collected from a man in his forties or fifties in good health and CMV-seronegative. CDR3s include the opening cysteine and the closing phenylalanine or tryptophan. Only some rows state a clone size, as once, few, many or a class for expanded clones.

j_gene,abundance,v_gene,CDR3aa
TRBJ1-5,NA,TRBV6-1,CASSETGPAQPQHF
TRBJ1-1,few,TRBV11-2,CASSLQGQGHAEAFF
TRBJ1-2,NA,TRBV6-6,CASSYSGRGYGYTF
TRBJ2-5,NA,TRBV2,CASTKDRGRETQYF
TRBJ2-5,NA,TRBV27,CASSLAQGAGAETQYF
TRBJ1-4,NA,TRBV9,CASSKTGGNEKLFF
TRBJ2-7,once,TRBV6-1,CASSEVGLGLAGGGEQYF
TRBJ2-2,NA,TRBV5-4,CASSLKQGISGELFF
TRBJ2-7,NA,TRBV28,CASSFDTRDYEQYF
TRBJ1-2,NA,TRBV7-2,CASSLVQGSVTNYGYTF
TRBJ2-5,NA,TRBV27,CASSLLGQQETQYF
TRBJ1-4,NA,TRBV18,CASSPPGSLNEKLFF
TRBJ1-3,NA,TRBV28,CASSPTGPGNTIYF
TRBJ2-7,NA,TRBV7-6,CASSPYPDRNSYEQYF
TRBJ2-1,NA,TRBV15,CATSRGWTQGGTYNEQFF
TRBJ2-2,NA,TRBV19,CASSTGLAGGPAGELFF
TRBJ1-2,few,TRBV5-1,CASSFTVDRENFNYGYTF
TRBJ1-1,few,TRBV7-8,CASSLPRGRGTEAFF
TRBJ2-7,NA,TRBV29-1,CSVVLRGLADYEQYF
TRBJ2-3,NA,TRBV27,CASSKLDRENTQYF
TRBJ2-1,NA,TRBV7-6,CASSLLAGGPNEQFF
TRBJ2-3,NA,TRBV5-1,CASSPFPSGRANTDTQYF
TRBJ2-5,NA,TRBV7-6,CASSLNGQDGQYF
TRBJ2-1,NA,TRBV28,CASSPGTEKDEQFF
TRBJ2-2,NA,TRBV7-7,CASSPRLAGGELFF
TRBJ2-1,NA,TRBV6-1,CASTGLAVYNEQFF
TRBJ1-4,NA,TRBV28,CASREQGRNEKLFF
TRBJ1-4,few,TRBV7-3,CASSLTGGTNEKLFF
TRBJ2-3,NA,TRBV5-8,CASRTSYGTDTQYF
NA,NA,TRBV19,CASSLPGQGYEQYF
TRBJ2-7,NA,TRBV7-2,CASSIGQGAAYEQYF
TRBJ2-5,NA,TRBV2,CASSEPFWSSGGALETQYF
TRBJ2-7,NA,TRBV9,CASSGQGSSYEQYF
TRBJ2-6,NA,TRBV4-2,CASSQESYSGANVLTF
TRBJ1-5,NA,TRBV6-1,CASSIQGLGNQPQHF
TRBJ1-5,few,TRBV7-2,CASSLNNPNQPQHF
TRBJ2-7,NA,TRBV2,CASIPSGLSYEQYF
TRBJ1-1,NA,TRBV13,CASSLVGGFGEAFF
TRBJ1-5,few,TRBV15,CATSRDGQGNQPQHF
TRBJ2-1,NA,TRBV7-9,CASSLKGGDEQFF
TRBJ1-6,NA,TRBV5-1,CASSQAGGYSPLHF
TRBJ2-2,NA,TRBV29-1,CSAKNTGELFF
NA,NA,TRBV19,CASKAGGLYEQYF
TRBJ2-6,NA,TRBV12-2,CASRLGQVPVSGANVLTF
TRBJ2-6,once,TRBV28,CASSPRFLSGANVLTF
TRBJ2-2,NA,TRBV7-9,CASSPPGGPHTGELFF
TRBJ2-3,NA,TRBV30,CAWSVSLTDTQYF
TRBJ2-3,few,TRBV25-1,CASSEYAGREADTQYF
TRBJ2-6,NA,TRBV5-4,CASSLGGGLSGANGLTF
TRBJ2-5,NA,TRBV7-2,CASSLWTSGRETQYF
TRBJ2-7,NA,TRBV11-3,CASSLQTSGDLGHEQYF
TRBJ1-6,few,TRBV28,CASSFGTKDNSPLHF
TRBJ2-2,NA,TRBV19,CASSRGTAANTGELFF